These 23 T cell receptor beta chains came from one sample sequenced in a study of B cell selection in AIRE deficiency. Sequenced by immunoSEQ multiplex PCR; TCRdb stores in-frame clones only, minus some. The data contain roughly 14,000 clones, approximately 94% of them singletons. Sorted regulatory T cells were CD4-positive, CD25-high and CD127-low or negative. Sequenced material: Tregs sorted from PBMCs. The receptors stem from a human donor with AIRE deficiency.

This sequence joins TRBV30 and TRBJ2-1, with 9 bases aligning to TRBD2. Per the germline V gene, CDR1 is GTSNPN and CDR2 is SVGIG (reference sequence). The junction had 8 bases not matched to a gene; V was cut back by 4 bases and J by 7 bases. CDR3 length equals 14 residues. The CDR3 protein is CAWNQLAGRNEQFF. The CDR3 region has the DNA TGTGCCTGGAATCAGCTAGCGGGACGTAATGAGCAGTTCTTC. Using reference TRBV30 and TRBJ2-1 for the parts outside the CDR3, the full variable domain is SQTIHQWPATLVQPVGSPLSLECTVEGTSNPNLYWYRQAAGRGLQLLFYSVGIGQISSEVPQNLSASRPQDRQFILSSKKLLLSDSGFYLCAWNQLAGRNEQFFGPGTRLTVL.

The chain carries TRBV6-1 and TRBJ2-2; D is perhaps TRBD1 or TRBD2 (5 bases each). The germline CDR1 and CDR2 sequences are MNHNS and SASEGT. Deletions cut 7 bases from V and 6 bases from J, with 18 bases between. CDR3 length: 15 amino acids. The CDR3 reads CASTWTTQRSGELFF. For the CDR3, the DNA is TGTGCCAGCACTTGGACAACCCAGCGGTCCGGGGAGCTGTTTTTT.

The chain is built from TRBV30 and TRBJ2-1, with 8 bases fitting TRBD2. Trimming cost V 3 bases and J 8 bases; bases outside gene matches: 9. Germline V CDR1 and CDR2: GTSNPN, SVGIG (reference sequence). This CDR3 is 14 amino acids long. The CDR3 DNA sequence: TGTGCCTGGAGCCTAGCGGGCGTCTTCTATGAGCAGTTCTTC. Residues: CAWSLAGVFYEQFF.

V is TRBV21-1 and J is TRBJ2-4; the table gives TRBD1 as D, unverified against the DNA. TRBV21-1 is marked as a pseudogene. The CDR3 extends over 17 amino acids. CDR3 sequence (DNA): TGTGCCAGCAGCAGAACTACAGGGGAACTGGCCAAAAACATTCAGTACTTC. Encoded protein: CASSRTTGELAKNIQYF.

This chain joins TRBV19 and TRBJ1-5; no definite D call. In germline, CDR1 is LNHDA, CDR2 SQIVND (reference sequence). The CDR3 length is 13 residues. V was trimmed by 0 bases and J by 4 bases, leaving 4 bases between them. For the CDR3, the DNA is TGTGCCAGTAGTATAGATCTTAATCAGCCCCAGCATTTT. Translating gives CASSIDLNQPQHF.

V and J are TRBV14 and TRBJ2-5; TRBD2 matches at 15 bases. Germline trimming cut 4 bases from V and 4 bases from J; bases unmatched to any gene: 10. This CDR3 comprises 18 residues. The germline CDR1 and CDR2 sequences are SGHDN and FVKESK. Written as DNA, the CDR3 is TGTGCCAGCAGCCCGCCGGGACTAGCGGGAGGAAGGGGAGAGACCCAGTACTTC. Amino acids: CASSPPGLAGGRGETQYF.

This chain uses TRBV18 with TRBJ2-2; TRBD1 aligns across 7 bases. The V and J ends lost 1 base and 7 bases, in that order; junction bases with no gene match: 6. The CDR3 spans 15 residues. Germline values: CDR1 KGHSH, CDR2 LQKENI. The CDR3 nucleotides read TGTGCCAGCTCACCACATGGGACAGCTAGCGGGGAGCTGTTTTTT. It is translated as CASSPHGTASGELFF.

The chain recombines TRBV28 with TRBJ2-7; D gene ambiguous. Germline V lookup: CDR1 MDHEN, CDR2 SYDVKM. Trimming left V 4 bases short and J 3 bases short, with 10 bases between. This CDR3 region has 13 residues. The CDR3 here is CASSSGRRYEQYF. The DNA of the CDR3 is TGTGCCAGCAGTTCCGGACGGCGCTACGAGCAGTACTTC.

J is TRBJ1-1 and V is TRBV7-7, with TRBD1 matching over 9 bases. The CDR3 loop spans 13 amino acids. The germline V gene encodes CDR1 SSHAT and CDR2 FNYEAQ (reference sequence). The ends lost 3 bases at V and 5 bases at J; junction bases unmatched: 1. CDR3 nucleotides: TGTGCCAGCAGCTTGGGACAGGGTACTGAAGCTTTCTTT. It specifies CASSLGQGTEAFF.

Written as DNA, the CDR3 is TGTGCCAGCAAATCAGTATATGGCTACACCTTC. Translated, it gives CASKSVYGYTF. The V call is TRBV27, the J call TRBJ1-2; D call uncertain. Germline CDR1 is MNHEY and CDR2 is SMNVEV (reference sequence). The CDR3 extends over 11 amino acids. V was clipped by 7 bases and J by 5 bases, with 8 bases between them.

This rearrangement joins TRBV4-3 to TRBJ1-2; D ambiguous. The germline V gene has CDR1 LGHNA and CDR2 YSLEER. Between the trimmed V and J ends, which lost 1 base and 2 bases, there was a span of 8 bases. CDR3 length: 14 amino acids. The CDR3 region is CASSQANRNYGYTF. The CDR3 bases are TGCGCCAGCAGCCAAGCGAACAGAAACTATGGCTACACCTTC.

This clone was recorded once. V and J are TRBV7-9 and TRBJ1-1; D not certain. Germline values: CDR1 SEHNR, CDR2 FQNEAQ (reference sequence). The CDR3 loop spans 13 amino acids. V lost 1 base and J 4 bases, leaving 7 bases between the germline ends. The CDR3 DNA reads as TGTGCCAGCAGCTTAGAGTATGGCACTGAAGCTTTCTTT. Translated, it gives CASSLEYGTEAFF.

The table lists this clone with a few counts. The chain has TRBV7-6 and TRBJ2-1; D uncertain. Germline CDR1 reads SGHVS; CDR2 reads FNYEAQ. V lost 2 bases to trimming and J lost 3 bases, with 8 bases between them. This CDR3 is built from 14 residues. The CDR3: CASSLNGDYNEQFF. For the CDR3, the DNA is TGTGCCAGCAGCTTAAATGGGGACTACAATGAGCAGTTCTTC.

The CDR3 DNA is TGTGCCAGCAGCTTAGAGGTAGGGACCACTGAAGCTTTCTTT. Translated: CASSLEVGTTEAFF. This rearrangement joins TRBV7-9 to TRBJ1-1; TRBD1 might be the D (5 bases). Per germline, CDR1 SEHNR and CDR2 FQNEAQ (reference sequence). Trimming pared 1 base from V and 4 bases from J, leaving 10 bases between. This CDR3 spans 14 amino acids.

The sample holds one count of this clone. This chain's CDR3 is CASSGGQGQQTEAFF. DNA for the CDR3: TGCGCCAGCAGCGGCGGACAGGGGCAACAGACTGAAGCTTTCTTT. The chain combines TRBV5-1 with TRBJ1-1, with 9 bases fitting TRBD1. Germline CDR1 SGHRS, CDR2 YFSETQ. The CDR3 sequence is 15 residues long. V was pared by 4 bases and J by 5 bases, with 9 bases of the junction left unmatched.

The chain couples TRBV7-9 to TRBJ1-2, with D unclear. The V end was cut by 5 bases, the J end by 4 bases, with 14 bases between. This CDR3 comprises 14 residues. Germline V lookup: CDR1 SEHNR, CDR2 FQNEAQ (reference sequence). This CDR3 is CASSGPGMGYGYTF. In DNA, the CDR3 is TGTGCCAGCAGCGGACCCGGGATGGGCTATGGCTACACCTTC.

The V call is TRBV4-1, the J call TRBJ2-6; 9 positions agree with TRBD2. The CDR3 spans 18 residues. Germline V lookup: CDR1 MGHRA, CDR2 YSYEKL. The junction had 19 bases not matched to a gene; V was cut back by 4 bases and J by 12 bases. CDR3 sequence: CASSLELAGNLPSSVLTF. CDR3 sequence (DNA): TGCGCCAGCAGCCTTGAGCTAGCGGGGAACTTACCTAGTAGCGTCCTGACTTTC.

The CDR3 spells CASSGQSSSYNEQFF. Written as DNA, the CDR3 is TGTGCCAGCAGCGGACAGTCGAGCTCCTACAATGAGCAGTTCTTC. The chain combines TRBV7-2 with TRBJ2-1; maybe TRBD1 (6 bases). CDR1 is SGHTA, CDR2 FQGNSA, per germline. With 5 bases removed from V and 0 bases from J, the gap between germline ends came to 11 bases. There are 15 residues in the CDR3.

The chain carries TRBV7-6 and TRBJ2-3, with D possibly being TRBD1 or TRBD2 (6 bases each). Trimming removed 5 bases from V and 6 bases from J, with 18 bases in between. The CDR3 has 15 amino acids. Germline V gene lookup returns CDR1 SGHVS and CDR2 FNYEAQ. The CDR3 region is CASSTRGGILDTQYF. DNA of the CDR3: TGTGCCAGCAGCACCAGGGGCGGGATATTGGATACGCAGTATTTT.

This chain links TRBV7-2 with TRBJ2-7, with a possible D match to TRBD1 (6 bases). The CDR3 is made up of 14 amino acids. The germline gives CDR1 SGHTA, CDR2 FQGNSA. Deletions cut 4 bases from V and 12 bases from J, with 22 bases between. The chain's CDR3 is CASSWGPSSGQRYF. Here the CDR3 DNA reads TGTGCCAGCAGCTGGGGGCCTAGCTCGGGGCAACGGTACTTC.

This chain connects TRBV28 to TRBJ1-4; 9 bases are shared with TRBD1. CDR1 and CDR2 from the germline V gene are MDHEN and SYDVKM. This CDR3 contains 18 residues. The V segment lost 2 bases and the J segment 8 bases; nucleotides outside the gene matches: 15. CDR3 in DNA: TGTGCCAGCAGTTTAGTCGGACAGGGGTCCATTGTAAGGGAAAAACTGTTTTTT. Translating gives CASSLVGQGSIVREKLFF.

The J gene is TRBJ1-1, the V gene TRBV7-2, with a weak D call TRBD1 (5 bases). Deletions cut 4 bases from V and 2 bases from J, with 14 bases between. The CDR3 covers 15 residues. The V gene's germline CDR1 is SGHTA and CDR2 FQGNSA. CDR3 in DNA: TGTGCCAGCAGCTCTGGGAGGGGAGGAAACACTGAAGCTTTCTTT. This codes for CASSSGRGGNTEAFF.

This clone is a singleton in its sample. J is TRBJ2-4 and V is TRBV5-8; perhaps TRBD1 as D (5 bases). Germline loops: CDR1 SGHTS, CDR2 YDEGEE. The CDR3 totals 17 residues. The ends were cut back, 7 bases at V and 3 bases at J, with 23 bases in the middle. Here the CDR3 reads CASQAWSLDSIKNIQYF. The CDR3 DNA reads TGTGCCAGCCAAGCTTGGTCTCTAGACAGCATCAAAAACATTCAGTACTTC. Filled out from reference TRBV5-8 and TRBJ2-4, the complete variable domain reads EAGVTQSPTHLIKTRGQQATLRCSPISGHTSVYWYQQALGLGLQFLLWYDEGEERNRGNFPPRFSGRQFPNYSSELNVNALELEDSALYLCASQAWSLDSIKNIQYFGAGTRLSVL.